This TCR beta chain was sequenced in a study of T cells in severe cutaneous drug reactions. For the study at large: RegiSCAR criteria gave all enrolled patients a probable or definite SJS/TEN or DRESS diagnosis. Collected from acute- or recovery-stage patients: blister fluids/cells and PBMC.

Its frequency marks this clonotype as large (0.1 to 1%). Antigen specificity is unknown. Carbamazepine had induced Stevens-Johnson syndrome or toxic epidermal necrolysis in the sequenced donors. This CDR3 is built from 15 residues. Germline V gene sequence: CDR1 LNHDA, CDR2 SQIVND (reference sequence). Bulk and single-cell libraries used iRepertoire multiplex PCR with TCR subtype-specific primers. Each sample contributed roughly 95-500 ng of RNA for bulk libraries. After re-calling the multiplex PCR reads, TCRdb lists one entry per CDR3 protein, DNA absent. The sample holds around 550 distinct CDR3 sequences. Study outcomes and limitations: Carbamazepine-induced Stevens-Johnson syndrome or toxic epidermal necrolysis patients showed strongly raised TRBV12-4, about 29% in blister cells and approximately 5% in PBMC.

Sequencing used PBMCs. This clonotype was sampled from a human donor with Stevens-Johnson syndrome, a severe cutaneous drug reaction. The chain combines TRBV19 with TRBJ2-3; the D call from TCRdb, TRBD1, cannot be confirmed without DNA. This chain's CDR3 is CASTRTATYTDTQYF.